The text below deals with one TCR beta chain. Some clones are missing from TCRdb's copy, which holds only in-frame ones; the method was immunoSEQ multiplex PCR. The table lists 300,000 to 400,000 clones, over 90% of them singletons. The entry originates in a study of brain T cells in children with intractable seizures. The time point: blood from clinic visit 5 months post-surgery; TSC patient then seizure free. Patients received at least one anti-epileptic drug before surgery. The specimen comprised peripheral blood, sampled more than 4 months after surgery. This receptor was obtained from a boy younger than two with tuberous sclerosis and intractable seizures.

The chain's CDR3 is CASSLSASDDYEQYF. In DNA, the CDR3 is TGTGCCAGCAGTTTATCGGCCAGCGATGACTACGAGCAGTACTTC. The chain joins TRBV28 to TRBJ2-7, with D unclear. There are 15 residues in the CDR3. The germline V and J ends were trimmed by 1 base and 3 bases, with 13 bases remaining between them. Germline CDR1 and CDR2: MDHEN and SYDVKM.